Shown below are 17 T cell receptor beta chains from a single sample sequenced in a study of cytomegalovirus exposure and HLA in healthy donors. Vbeta (60) and Jbeta (13) primers were used in the PCR. Data came from immunoSEQ multiplex PCR; TCRdb stores just in-frame clones and leaves some out. Of about 160,000 clones listed, approximately 76% were seen once; the top ten hold under 1.5%. Specimen: PBMCs. The receptors here all came from a man in his sixties in good health and CMV-seronegative.

V is TRBV5-1 and J is TRBJ1-6; no reliable D call. The CDR3 consists of 17 residues. V was trimmed by 4 bases and J by 0 bases, leaving 14 bases between them. Germline CDR1 and CDR2: SGHRS and YFSETQ. The CDR3 nucleotides are TGCGCCAGCAGCCTCACCCAGAGCGTCTCCTATAATTCACCCCTCCACTTT. This encodes CASSLTQSVSYNSPLHF. Filled out from reference TRBV5-1 and TRBJ1-6, the complete variable domain reads KAGVTQTPRYLIKTRGQQVTLSCSPISGHRSVSWYQQTPGQGLQFLFEYFSETQRNKGNFPGRFSGRQFSNSRSEMNVSTLELGDSALYLCASSLTQSVSYNSPLHFGNGTRLTVT.

A few counts support this clone. This chain uses TRBV18 with TRBJ2-2; TRBD1 is a possible D gene (5 bases). Germline V gene sequence: CDR1 KGHSH, CDR2 LQKENI. This CDR3 spans 17 amino acids. Trimming stripped 0 bases from V and 4 bases from J, with 15 bases between. The CDR3 DNA reads TGTGCCAGCTCACCACCGACGATGGGGCGCGGCACCGGGGAGCTGTTTTTT. Translating it yields CASSPPTMGRGTGELFF.

For this clone: In the same sample, other DNA sequences code for this CDR3. This sequence joins TRBV30 and TRBJ2-3; 9 nucleotides line up with TRBD1. With V trimmed by 3 bases and J by 3 bases, 1 base remained unmatched. The CDR3 contains 13 residues. Germline V gene lookup returns CDR1 GTSNPN and CDR2 SVGIG (reference sequence). The CDR3 region has the DNA TGTGCCTGGAGGGACAGGGGTACAGATACGCAGTATTTT. Amino acid sequence: CAWRDRGTDTQYF.

The chain joins TRBV19 to TRBJ1-6; unclear D gene. The CDR3 contains 14 residues. From germline, CDR1 is LNHDA and CDR2 SQIVND (reference sequence). V lost 7 bases and J 4 bases, leaving 11 bases between the germline ends. This CDR3 reads CASTNSGYNSPLHF. Here the CDR3 DNA reads TGTGCCAGTACTAACTCGGGATATAATTCACCCCTCCACTTT.

The CDR3, as DNA: TGCGCCAGCAGCCAAGGGGCGACAGCATCTACCATATATTTT. Translation gives CASSQGATASTIYF. This sequence joins TRBV4-3 and TRBJ1-3, with D possibly TRBD1 on 5 matching bases. This CDR3 is built from 14 residues. The germline V and J ends were trimmed by 1 base and 10 bases, with 14 bases remaining between them. The germline CDR1 and CDR2 sequences are LGHNA and YSLEER.

This chain joins TRBV19 and TRBJ1-1, with TRBD1 identical over 8 bases. The length of the CDR3 is 13 residues. Germline loops: CDR1 LNHDA, CDR2 SQIVND (reference sequence). The trim removed 3 bases at V and 5 bases at J, leaving 2 bases unmatched. Here the CDR3 DNA reads TGTGCCAGTAGTATTACAGGGGGGACTGAAGCTTTCTTT. It specifies CASSITGGTEAFF.

The chain has TRBV5-1 and TRBJ2-3; 11 bases align to TRBD2. Germline values: CDR1 SGHRS, CDR2 YFSETQ. V lost 1 base, J lost 6 bases, and 4 bases stayed unmatched. This CDR3 region has 15 residues. CDR3 bases: TGCGCCAGCAGCTTGCAACTAGCGGGAGCCGATACGCAGTATTTT. This encodes CASSLQLAGADTQYF.

The J gene is TRBJ2-7, the V gene TRBV7-9, with D maybe TRBD1 (5 bases). Trimming left V 3 bases short and J 6 bases short, with 15 bases between. CDR1 is SEHNR and CDR2 is FQNEAQ in the germline V gene (reference sequence). This CDR3 comprises 14 residues. CDR3 amino acids: CASSFLDRGVEQYF. DNA for the CDR3: TGTGCCAGCAGCTTTCTGGATAGGGGTGTCGAGCAGTACTTC.

The V gene is TRBV5-4, the J gene TRBJ2-5, with 9 bases lining up with TRBD1. The trim removed 4 bases at V and 2 bases at J, leaving 3 bases unmatched. This CDR3 is 14 amino acids long. Germline CDR1 is SGHNT and CDR2 is YYREEE (reference sequence). CDR3 sequence (DNA): TGTGCCAGCAGCAGGACAGGGGCACAAGAGACCCAGTACTTC. Amino acid sequence: CASSRTGAQETQYF. Looking up the rest from reference TRBV5-4 and TRBJ2-5 gives the full variable domain: ETGVTQSPTHLIKTRGQQVTLRCSSQSGHNTVSWYQQALGQGPQFIFQYYREEENGRGNFPPRFSGLQFPNYSSELNVNALELDDSALYLCASSRTGAQETQYFGPGTRLLVL.

V gene TRBV5-1 combines with J gene TRBJ2-7, with TRBD1 identical over 7 bases. Germline loops: CDR1 SGHRS, CDR2 YFSETQ. Trimming took 0 bases from V and 1 from J; bases not matched to a gene: 4. This CDR3 has 15 residues. This CDR3 is CASSLALTGSYEQYF. For the CDR3, the DNA is TGCGCCAGCAGCTTGGCCTTGACAGGGTCCTACGAGCAGTACTTC. The full variable domain, completed using reference TRBV5-1 and TRBJ2-7, is KAGVTQTPRYLIKTRGQQVTLSCSPISGHRSVSWYQQTPGQGLQFLFEYFSETQRNKGNFPGRFSGRQFSNSRSEMNVSTLELGDSALYLCASSLALTGSYEQYFGPGTRLTVT.

The gene calls are TRBV5-1 and TRBJ2-1, with 10 bases matching TRBD1. Germline V gene data show CDR1 as SGHRS and CDR2 as YFSETQ. This CDR3 is built from 18 residues. V dropped 4 bases and J dropped 7; count of bases not matched to a gene: 17. CDR3 loop: CASSLRPGSDRGQNEQFF. The CDR3 bases are TGCGCCAGCAGCCTCCGACCCGGGAGTGACAGGGGGCAGAATGAGCAGTTCTTC.

The J gene is TRBJ2-3, the V gene TRBV7-6, with a weak D call TRBD1 (6 bases). The DNA end is more similar to TRBJ2-1, so the J call may be wrong. Per the germline V gene, CDR1 is SGHVS and CDR2 is FNYEAQ. The CDR3 loop spans 13 amino acids. CDR3 loop: CASTTGFSNEQFF. For the CDR3, the DNA is TGTGCCAGCACAACAGGGTTTTCAAATGAGCAGTTCTTC.

This clone has more than one count but fewer than ten. The chain combines TRBV7-2 with TRBJ1-6; tentative D call: TRBD1 (5 bases). Between the trimmed V and J ends, which lost 1 base and 6 bases, there was a span of 13 bases. The CDR3 sequence is 16 residues long. Germline V lookup: CDR1 SGHTA, CDR2 FQGNSA. The CDR3 region has the DNA TGTGCCAGCAGCTTAGTCTCGGGGGTTCGTAATTCACCCCTCCACTTT. Encoded protein: CASSLVSGVRNSPLHF.

The chain employs TRBV6-6 and TRBJ2-3; 11 positions match TRBD2. Germline CDR1 reads MNHNY; CDR2 reads SVGAGI (reference sequence). J gave up 0 bases and V 5 bases, and 4 bases lay outside the gene matches. The CDR3 sequence is 16 residues long. This chain's CDR3 is CASSNRLAGSTDTQYF. The CDR3 DNA sequence: TGTGCCAGCAGTAACCGACTAGCGGGGAGCACAGATACGCAGTATTTT.

This rearrangement joins TRBV5-1 to TRBJ2-1; 15 bases agree with TRBD2. The CDR3 runs to 14 residues. Germline assignment: CDR1 SGHRS and CDR2 YFSETQ. With V trimmed by 4 bases and J by 10 bases, 3 bases remained unmatched. The CDR3: CASSPGLAGGEQFF. The CDR3 DNA reads TGCGCCAGCAGCCCTGGACTAGCGGGAGGGGAGCAGTTCTTC.

The genes are TRBV5-6 and TRBJ2-1; 11 positions match TRBD2. Germline CDR1 SGHDT, CDR2 YYEEEE. The length of the CDR3 is 16 residues. Unmatched junction bases numbered 9, after V lost 5 bases and J lost 5 bases. The CDR3 spells CASRRTSGRRDNEQFF. In nucleotides, the CDR3 is TGTGCCAGCAGACGGACTAGCGGGCGTAGAGACAATGAGCAGTTCTTC.

The chain couples TRBV29-1 to TRBJ2-1; the D gene is possibly TRBD1 (7 bases). V dropped 7 bases and J dropped 3 bases, with 25 bases sitting between them. The CDR3 spans 17 residues. Germline lookup yields CDR1 SQVTM and CDR2 ANQGSEA. The CDR3 DNA sequence: TGCAGCGCCATAACCAGACCCAGGGGGGTGGGCTACAATGAGCAGTTCTTC. It codes for CSAITRPRGVGYNEQFF.